Each of the 21 T cell receptor beta chains below was sequenced from the same sample in a study of blood T cells in healthy people across ages. The second PCR ran about 6 to 11 cycles with a sample-barcoded 5' primer and J-beta primers. MiXCR was run by TCRdb on the 5' RACE reads, yielding one entry per CDR3 protein. In the table there are 700,000 to 800,000 distinct CDR3 sequences, 35% to 45% of which are singletons. Material for sequencing was blood. The receptors shown here come from a woman in her fifties or sixties in good health.

The chain couples TRBV29-1 to TRBJ1-4; D is perhaps TRBD1 (5 bases). V lost 4 bases to trimming and J lost 7 bases, with 13 bases between them. Germline CDR1 SQVTM, CDR2 ANQGSEA. The CDR3 is 13 amino acids. CDR3 DNA sequence: TGCAGCGTTGGAGGCAGGGCTTCTGAAAAACTGTTTTTT. This translates into CSVGGRASEKLFF.

In regard to this clonotype: This may be a read error: a much more frequent sequence differs by one nucleotide. The chain uses TRBV28 and TRBJ2-3, with a tentative D call TRBD1 (6 bases). The CDR3 consists of 15 residues. Germline V gene sequence: CDR1 MDHEN, CDR2 SYDVKM. The CDR3 DNA reads TGTGCCAACAGTTCAGGACAGCGAAGCACAGATACGCAGTATTTT. Its translation: CANSSGQRSTDTQYF.

Points on this clonotype: A much larger clonotype is one base distant, so this may be a read error. J is TRBJ2-7 and V is TRBV28; 9 bases map to TRBD2. The DNA end is more similar to TRBJ2-5, so the J call may be wrong. Germline V lookup: CDR1 MDHEN, CDR2 SYDVKM. This CDR3 is 16 amino acids long. The CDR3 sequence is CASSPPQAGGLATQYF. The CDR3 nucleotides are TGTGCCAGCAGTCCCCCCCAGGCGGGAGGGCTTGCGACCCAGTACTTC.

The chain couples TRBV2 to TRBJ2-7; a weak D match, TRBD2 (6 bases). The end of the DNA aligns better with TRBJ2-5, so the J call may be wrong. CDR1 and CDR2 (germline): SNHLY, FYNNEI. There are 13 residues in the CDR3. The CDR3 region is CASGAGPGWTQYF. The CDR3 DNA follows: TGTGCCAGCGGTGCGGGGCCGGGGTGGACCCAGTACTTC.

The chain recombines TRBV11-3 with TRBJ2-6, with no clear D. The CDR3 length is 12 residues. Germline CDR1 reads SGHNT; CDR2 reads YENEEA. The V gene lost 9 bases and the J gene lost 2 bases, with 5 bases spanning the gap. CDR3 DNA: TGTGCCAGGCGCCCTGGGGCCAACGTCCTGACTTTC. Protein: CARRPGANVLTF.

The gene calls are TRBV20-1 and TRBJ2-1; D may be TRBD2 (6 bases). The CDR3 is 16 residues long. Germline loops: CDR1 DFQATT, CDR2 SNEGSKA (reference sequence). V lost 0 bases and J lost 6, with 18 bases in between. The CDR3 is CSARDPGRGALNEQFF. The CDR3 DNA follows: TGCAGTGCTAGAGATCCTGGTCGCGGGGCCCTCAATGAGCAGTTCTTC.

V is TRBV20-1 and J is TRBJ2-7; 8 bases match TRBD2. The CDR3 contains 15 residues. The V and J ends lost 6 bases and 0 bases, in that order; junction bases with no gene match: 10. Germline V lookup: CDR1 DFQATT, CDR2 SNEGSKA (reference sequence). In nucleotides, the CDR3 is TGCAGTGCCGGAGACCCAGCGGGGGCCTCCTACGAGCAGTACTTC. It codes for CSAGDPAGASYEQYF.

In its sample, this clonotype was seen a few times. The chain is built from TRBV20-1 and TRBJ1-2; maybe TRBD1 (6 bases). The germline V gene has CDR1 DFQATT and CDR2 SNEGSKA (reference sequence). V lost 1 base to trimming and J lost 8 bases, with 14 bases between them. The CDR3 spans 13 residues. The CDR3 loop reads CSARGPGAGGYTF. CDR3 DNA: TGCAGTGCTAGAGGTCCGGGGGCGGGAGGCTACACCTTC.

The chain has TRBV6-2 or TRBV6-3 and TRBJ2-1; D might be TRBD2 (5 bases). The CDR3 covers 15 residues. V was clipped by 5 bases and J by 13 bases, with 24 bases between them. Germline V gene sequence: CDR1 MNHEY, CDR2 SVGEGT. The CDR3 DNA reads as TGTGCCAGCAGTCCGGGGTCCTGGGGTGGAGAGACCCAGTTCTTC. It translates to CASSPGSWGGETQFF.

This clonotype has just a few counts. The V call is TRBV5-6, the J call TRBJ2-6; 8 positions match TRBD1. Per the germline V gene, CDR1 is SGHDT and CDR2 is YYEEEE. V dropped 1 base and J dropped 0; count of bases not matched to a gene: 9. The CDR3 has 19 residues. CDR3 residues: CASSLLGTGSTSGANVLTF. The CDR3 coding sequence is TGTGCCAGCAGCTTGTTGGGGACAGGTTCTACCTCTGGGGCCAACGTCCTGACTTTC. The full variable domain, its missing parts supplied by reference TRBV5-6 and TRBJ2-6, is DAGVTQSPTHLIKTRGQQVTLRCSPKSGHDTVSWYQQALGQGPQFIFQYYEEEERQRGNFPDRFSGHQFPNYSSELNVNALLLGDSALYLCASSLLGTGSTSGANVLTFGAGSRLTVL.

This clonotype was seen only a few times. V gene TRBV28 combines with J gene TRBJ2-3; D is uncertain. Germline-derived CDR1 and CDR2 are MDHEN and SYDVKM. With 7 bases removed from V and 3 bases from J, the gap between germline ends came to 8 bases. This CDR3 contains 12 residues. CDR3 sequence (DNA): TGTGCCAGCACCCGTTCGACAGATACGCAGTATTTT. This encodes CASTRSTDTQYF.

This clonotype was detected ten times or more. J is TRBJ2-6 and V is TRBV5-1, with a weak D call TRBD1 (5 bases). The V end was cut by 7 bases, the J end by 0 bases, with 8 bases between. Germline CDR1 SGHRS, CDR2 YFSETQ. The CDR3 has 14 residues. The CDR3 nucleotides are TGCGCCAGCGGACACAACTCTGGGGCCAACGTCCTGACTTTC. The encoded protein is CASGHNSGANVLTF. Combining the CDR3 with reference TRBV5-1 and TRBJ2-6 gives the whole variable domain KAGVTQTPRYLIKTRGQQVTLSCSPISGHRSVSWYQQTPGQGLQFLFEYFSETQRNKGNFPGRFSGRQFSNSRSEMNVSTLELGDSALYLCASGHNSGANVLTFGAGSRLTVL.

This clonotype was counted many times. The genes are TRBV4-2 and TRBJ1-2; D might be TRBD1 (5 bases). Trimming shortened V by 0 bases and J by 2 bases, and 10 bases separated the two germline ends. The CDR3 has 15 amino acids. CDR1 and CDR2 (germline): LGHNA, YNFKEQ. The CDR3 region is CASSQDLRENYGYTF. CDR3 in DNA: TGTGCCAGCAGCCAAGACCTCAGGGAAAACTATGGCTACACCTTC.

This clonotype showed up just a few times. The chain carries TRBV20-1 and TRBJ2-7, with 9 bases aligning to TRBD1. CDR1 and CDR2 (germline): DFQATT, SNEGSKA (reference sequence). This CDR3 is 14 amino acids long. V lost 4 bases, J lost 6 bases, and 10 bases stayed unmatched. The CDR3 DNA reads as TGCAGTGCTACTCCGGGACAGGGTGTTGGCGAGCAGTACTTC. It codes for CSATPGQGVGEQYF.

This chain joins TRBV3-1 and TRBJ2-1; D is unresolved. The germline V gene encodes CDR1 LGHDT and CDR2 YNNKEL (reference sequence). The CDR3 totals 15 residues. V lost 1 base and J lost 0, with 7 bases in between. This chain's CDR3 is CASSQVGVSYNEQFF. CDR3 sequence (DNA): TGTGCCAGCAGCCAAGTTGGGGTCTCCTACAATGAGCAGTTCTTC.

This sequence joins TRBV7-2 and TRBJ2-3; TRBD1 is a possible D gene (5 bases). V lost 5 bases, J lost 2 bases, and 11 bases lay in between. The V gene's germline CDR1 is SGHTA and CDR2 FQGNSA. This CDR3 is 14 amino acids long. CDR3 residues: CASSPRVFTDTQYF. CDR3 DNA: TGTGCCAGCAGCCCCAGGGTTTTCACAGATACGCAGTATTTT.

In this sample, this clonotype turned up a few times. The chain has TRBV20-1 and TRBJ2-7; D is tentatively TRBD1 or TRBD2 (5 bases each). The V gene lost 8 bases and the J gene lost 3 bases, with 11 bases spanning the gap. The CDR3 is 11 amino acids. Germline CDR1 and CDR2: DFQATT and SNEGSKA (reference sequence). CDR3: CSPRGGYEQYF. The CDR3 nucleotides read TGCAGTCCCCGGGGCGGCTACGAGCAGTACTTC.

Written as DNA, the CDR3 is TGTGCCGTGGAGACAGCTTCCTACGAGCAGTACTTC. Translating gives CAVETASYEQYF. The chain has TRBV7-7 and TRBJ2-4, with a weak D call TRBD1 (5 bases). TRBJ2-7 explains the end of the DNA better; the J call may be wrong. The CDR3 contains 12 residues. Germline V gene data show CDR1 as SSHAT and CDR2 as FNYEAQ (reference sequence).

This clonotype was recorded a few times. The rearrangement uses TRBV5-1 and TRBJ1-6; no clear D. The CDR3 is 17 amino acids. V was clipped by 0 bases and J by 5 bases, with 15 bases between them. Germline loops: CDR1 SGHRS, CDR2 YFSETQ. The CDR3 is CASSLAGRTSDNSPLHF. In DNA form, the CDR3 reads TGCGCCAGCAGCTTGGCAGGAAGGACGTCCGATAATTCACCCCTCCACTTT.

This chain links TRBV20-1 with TRBJ1-5; 7 bases are a match to TRBD1. The CDR3 loop spans 14 amino acids. After removal of 3 bases from V and 2 bases from J, the junction contained 4 bases not matched to a gene. Germline CDR1 reads DFQATT; CDR2 reads SNEGSKA (reference sequence). Written as DNA, the CDR3 is TGCAGTGCTAGGTCTCAGGGGGGCAATCAGCCCCAGCATTTT. Its protein is CSARSQGGNQPQHF.

This clonotype was found a few times. V and J are TRBV7-2 and TRBJ2-5; D gene uncertain. V lost 1 base, J lost 5 bases, and 17 bases lay in between. Germline V gene sequence: CDR1 SGHTA, CDR2 FQGNSA. This CDR3 region has 16 residues. The CDR3, as DNA: TGTGCCAGCAGCTTAGGGCAGGACCCAATCAGGGAGACCCAGTACTTC. Translation: CASSLGQDPIRETQYF.